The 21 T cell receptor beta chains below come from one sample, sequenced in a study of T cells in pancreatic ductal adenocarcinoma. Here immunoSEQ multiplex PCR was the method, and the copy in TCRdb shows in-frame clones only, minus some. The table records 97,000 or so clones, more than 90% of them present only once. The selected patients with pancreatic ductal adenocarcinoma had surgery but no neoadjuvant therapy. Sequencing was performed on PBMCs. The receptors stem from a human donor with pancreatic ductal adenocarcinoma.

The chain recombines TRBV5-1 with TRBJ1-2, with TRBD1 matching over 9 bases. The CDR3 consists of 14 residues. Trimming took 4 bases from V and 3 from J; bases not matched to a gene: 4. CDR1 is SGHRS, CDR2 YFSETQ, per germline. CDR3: CASSRTGEDYGYTF. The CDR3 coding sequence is TGCGCCAGCAGCAGGACAGGGGAGGACTATGGCTACACCTTC.

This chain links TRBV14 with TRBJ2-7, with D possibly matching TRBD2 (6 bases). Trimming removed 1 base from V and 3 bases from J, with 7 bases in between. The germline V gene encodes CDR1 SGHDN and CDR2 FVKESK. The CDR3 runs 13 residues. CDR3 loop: CASSQGGVYEQYF. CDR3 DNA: TGTGCCAGCAGCCAAGGGGGGGTCTACGAGCAGTACTTC.

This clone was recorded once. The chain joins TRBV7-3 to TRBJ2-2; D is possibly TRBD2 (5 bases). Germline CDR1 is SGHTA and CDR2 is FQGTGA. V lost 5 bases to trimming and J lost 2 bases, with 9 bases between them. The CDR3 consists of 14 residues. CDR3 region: CASSQDYNTGELFF. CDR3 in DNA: TGTGCCAGCAGCCAAGACTACAACACCGGGGAGCTGTTTTTT.

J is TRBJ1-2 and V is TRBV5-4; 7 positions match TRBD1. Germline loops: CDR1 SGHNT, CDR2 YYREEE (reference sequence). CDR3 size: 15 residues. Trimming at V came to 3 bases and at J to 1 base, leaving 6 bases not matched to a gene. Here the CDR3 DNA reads TGTGCCAGCAGCTACGGGACAGCAGTTAACTATGGCTACACCTTC. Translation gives CASSYGTAVNYGYTF.

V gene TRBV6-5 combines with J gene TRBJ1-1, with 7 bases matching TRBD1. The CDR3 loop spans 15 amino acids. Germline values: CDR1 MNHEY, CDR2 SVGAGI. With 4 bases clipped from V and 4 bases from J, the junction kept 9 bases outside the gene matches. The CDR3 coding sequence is TGTGCCAGCAGTTCCCGGACAGGTCGGGGCACTGAAGCTTTCTTT. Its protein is CASSSRTGRGTEAFF.

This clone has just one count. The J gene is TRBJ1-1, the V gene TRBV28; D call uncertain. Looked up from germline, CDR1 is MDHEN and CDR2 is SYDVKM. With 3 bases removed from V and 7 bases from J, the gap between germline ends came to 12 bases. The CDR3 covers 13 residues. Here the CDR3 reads CASSLRISGEAFF. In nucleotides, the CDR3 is TGTGCCAGCAGTTTGCGTATTTCCGGTGAAGCTTTCTTT.

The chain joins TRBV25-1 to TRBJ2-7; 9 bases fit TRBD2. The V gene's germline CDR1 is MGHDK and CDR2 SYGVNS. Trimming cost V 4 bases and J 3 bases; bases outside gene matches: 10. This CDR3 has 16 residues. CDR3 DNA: TGTGCCAGCAGTGGAGGCGCGGGAGGGGAGTTCTACGAGCAGTACTTC. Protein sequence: CASSGGAGGEFYEQYF.

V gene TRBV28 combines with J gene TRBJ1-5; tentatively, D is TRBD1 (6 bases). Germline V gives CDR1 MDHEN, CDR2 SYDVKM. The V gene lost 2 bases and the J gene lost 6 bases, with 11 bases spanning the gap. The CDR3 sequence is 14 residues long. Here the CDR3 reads CASSLQGSGQPQHF. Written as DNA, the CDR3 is TGTGCCAGCAGTTTACAGGGGTCCGGTCAGCCCCAGCATTTT. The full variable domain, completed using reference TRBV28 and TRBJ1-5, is DVKVTQSSRYLVKRTGEKVFLECVQDMDHENMFWYRQDPGLGLRLIYFSYDVKMKEKGDIPEGYSVSREKKERFSLILESASTNQTSMYLCASSLQGSGQPQHFGDGTRLSIL.

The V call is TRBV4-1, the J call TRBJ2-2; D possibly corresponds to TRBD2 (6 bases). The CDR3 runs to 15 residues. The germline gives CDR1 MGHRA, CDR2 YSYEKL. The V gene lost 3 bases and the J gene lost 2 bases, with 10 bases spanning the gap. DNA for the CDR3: TGCGCCAGCAGCCATAGGAGGGGTAACACCGGGGAGCTGTTTTTT. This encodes CASSHRRGNTGELFF.

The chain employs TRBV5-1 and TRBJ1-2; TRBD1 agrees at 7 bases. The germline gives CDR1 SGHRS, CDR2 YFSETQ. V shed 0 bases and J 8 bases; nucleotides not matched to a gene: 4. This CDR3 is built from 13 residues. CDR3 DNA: TGCGCCAGCAGCTTGGGGCAGGGGGGCGGCTACACCTTC. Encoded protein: CASSLGQGGGYTF. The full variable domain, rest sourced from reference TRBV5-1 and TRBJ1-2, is KAGVTQTPRYLIKTRGQQVTLSCSPISGHRSVSWYQQTPGQGLQFLFEYFSETQRNKGNFPGRFSGRQFSNSRSEMNVSTLELGDSALYLCASSLGQGGGYTFGSGTRLTVV.

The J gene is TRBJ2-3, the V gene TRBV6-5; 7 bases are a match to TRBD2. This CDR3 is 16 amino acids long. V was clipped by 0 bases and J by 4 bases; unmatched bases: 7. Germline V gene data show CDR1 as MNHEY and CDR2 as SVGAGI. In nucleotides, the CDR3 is TGTGCCAGCAGTTACTCGATATCGGGAGGAGCAGATACGCAGTATTTT. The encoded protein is CASSYSISGGADTQYF.

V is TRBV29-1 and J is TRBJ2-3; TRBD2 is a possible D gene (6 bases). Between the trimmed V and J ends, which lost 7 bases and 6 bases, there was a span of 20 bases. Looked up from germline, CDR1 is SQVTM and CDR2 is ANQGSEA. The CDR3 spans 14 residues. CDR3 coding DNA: TGCAGCGGCGGACTACTCCAAAAGGGGGATACGCAGTATTTT. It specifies CSGGLLQKGDTQYF.

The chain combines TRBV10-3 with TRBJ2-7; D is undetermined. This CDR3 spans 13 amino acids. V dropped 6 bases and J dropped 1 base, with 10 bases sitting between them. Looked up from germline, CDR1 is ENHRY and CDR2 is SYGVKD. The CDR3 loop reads CAISATSSYEQYF. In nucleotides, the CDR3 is TGTGCCATCAGCGCAACATCATCCTACGAGCAGTACTTC.

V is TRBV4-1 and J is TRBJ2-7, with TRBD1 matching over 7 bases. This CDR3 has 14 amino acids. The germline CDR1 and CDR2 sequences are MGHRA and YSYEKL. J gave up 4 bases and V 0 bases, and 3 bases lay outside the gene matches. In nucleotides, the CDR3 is TGCGCCAGCAGCCAAGAAGGGGGACAGTACGAGCAGTACTTC. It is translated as CASSQEGGQYEQYF.

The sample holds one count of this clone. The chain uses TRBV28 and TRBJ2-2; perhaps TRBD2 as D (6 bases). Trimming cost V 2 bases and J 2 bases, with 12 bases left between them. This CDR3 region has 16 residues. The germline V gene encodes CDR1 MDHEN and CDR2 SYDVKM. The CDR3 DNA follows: TGTGCCAGCAGTTTAGGAGGGCAGGCCAACACCGGGGAGCTGTTTTTT. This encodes CASSLGGQANTGELFF.

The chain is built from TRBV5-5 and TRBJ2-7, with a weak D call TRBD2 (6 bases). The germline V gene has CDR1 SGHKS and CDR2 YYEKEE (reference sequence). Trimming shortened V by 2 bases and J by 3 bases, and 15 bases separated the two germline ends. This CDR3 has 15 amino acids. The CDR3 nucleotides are TGTGCCAGCAGCTTCGGGGACTCGTCGCACTACGAGCAGTACTTC. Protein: CASSFGDSSHYEQYF. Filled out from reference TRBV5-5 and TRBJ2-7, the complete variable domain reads DAGVTQSPTHLIKTRGQQVTLRCSPISGHKSVSWYQQVLGQGPQFIFQYYEKEERGRGNFPDRFSARQFPNYSSELNVNALLLGDSALYLCASSFGDSSHYEQYFGPGTRLTVT.

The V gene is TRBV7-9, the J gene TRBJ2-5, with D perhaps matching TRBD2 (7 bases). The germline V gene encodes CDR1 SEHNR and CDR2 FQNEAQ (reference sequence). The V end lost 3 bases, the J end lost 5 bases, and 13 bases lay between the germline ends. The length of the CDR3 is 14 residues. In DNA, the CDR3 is TGTGCCAGCAGCTTTGGGGGGGGGCGTGAGACCCAGTACTTC. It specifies CASSFGGGRETQYF.

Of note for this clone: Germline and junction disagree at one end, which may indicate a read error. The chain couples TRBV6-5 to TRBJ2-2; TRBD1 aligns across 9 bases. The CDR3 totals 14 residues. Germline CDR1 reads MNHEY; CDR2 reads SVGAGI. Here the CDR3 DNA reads TGTGCCTGCAGCACAGGGGGCGACACCGGGGAGCTGTTTTTT. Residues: CACSTGGDTGELFF.

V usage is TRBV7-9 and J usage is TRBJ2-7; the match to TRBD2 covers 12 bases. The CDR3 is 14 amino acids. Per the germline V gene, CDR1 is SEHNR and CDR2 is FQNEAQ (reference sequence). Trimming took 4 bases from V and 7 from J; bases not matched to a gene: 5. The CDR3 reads CASSSSGRGKEQYF. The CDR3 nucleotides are TGTGCCAGCAGCTCTAGCGGGAGGGGAAAAGAGCAGTACTTC.

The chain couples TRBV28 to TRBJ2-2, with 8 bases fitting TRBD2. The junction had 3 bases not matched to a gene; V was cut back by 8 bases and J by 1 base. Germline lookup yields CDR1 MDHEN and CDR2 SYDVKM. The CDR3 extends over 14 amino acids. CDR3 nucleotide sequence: TGTGCCAGCTGCAGCGGGGGGAACACCGGGGAGCTGTTTTTT. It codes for CASCSGGNTGELFF.

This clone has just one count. The CDR3 region is CANSQGSETQYF. The CDR3 nucleotides read TGTGCCAATTCACAGGGAAGTGAGACCCAGTACTTC. The chain joins TRBV28 to TRBJ2-5, with D perhaps TRBD1 (6 bases). The CDR3 consists of 12 residues. The V and J ends lost 10 bases and 5 bases respectively, with 14 bases between them. Looked up from germline, CDR1 is MDHEN and CDR2 is SYDVKM. Full variable domain (missing parts from reference TRBV28 and TRBJ2-5): DVKVTQSSRYLVKRTGEKVFLECVQDMDHENMFWYRQDPGLGLRLIYFSYDVKMKEKGDIPEGYSVSREKKERFSLILESASTNQTSMYLCANSQGSETQYFGPGTRLLVL.